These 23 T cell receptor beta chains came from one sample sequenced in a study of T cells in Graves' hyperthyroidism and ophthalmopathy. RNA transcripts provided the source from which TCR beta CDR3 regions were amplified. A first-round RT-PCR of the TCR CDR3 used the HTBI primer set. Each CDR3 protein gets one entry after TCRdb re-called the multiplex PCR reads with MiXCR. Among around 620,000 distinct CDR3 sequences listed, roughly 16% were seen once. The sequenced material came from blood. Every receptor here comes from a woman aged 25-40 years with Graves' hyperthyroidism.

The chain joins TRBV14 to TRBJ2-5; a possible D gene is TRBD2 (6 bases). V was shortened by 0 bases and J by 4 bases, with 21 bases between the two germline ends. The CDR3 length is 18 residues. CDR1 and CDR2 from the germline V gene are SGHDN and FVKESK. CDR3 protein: CASSQDSGRTYQTETQYF. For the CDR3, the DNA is TGTGCCAGCAGCCAAGATAGCGGAAGGACTTATCAAACAGAGACCCAGTACTTC.

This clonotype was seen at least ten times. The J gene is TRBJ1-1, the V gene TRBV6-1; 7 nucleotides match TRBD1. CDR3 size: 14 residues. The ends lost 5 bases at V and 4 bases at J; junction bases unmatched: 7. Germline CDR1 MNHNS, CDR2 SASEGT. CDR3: CASSRQGWTTEAFF. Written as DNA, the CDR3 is TGTGCCAGCAGTAGACAGGGATGGACCACTGAAGCTTTCTTT.

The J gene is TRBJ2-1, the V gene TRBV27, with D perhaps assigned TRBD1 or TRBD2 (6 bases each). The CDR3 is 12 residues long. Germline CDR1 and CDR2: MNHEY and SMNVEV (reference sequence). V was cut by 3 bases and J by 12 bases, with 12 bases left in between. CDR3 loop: CASSFRGGWQFF. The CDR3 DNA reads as TGTGCCAGCAGTTTCCGAGGGGGGTGGCAGTTCTTC.

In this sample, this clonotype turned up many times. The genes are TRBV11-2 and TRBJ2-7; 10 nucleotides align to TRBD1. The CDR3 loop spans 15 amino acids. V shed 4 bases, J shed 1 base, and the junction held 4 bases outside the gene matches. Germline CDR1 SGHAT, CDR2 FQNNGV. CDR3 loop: CASSSRDRGSYEQYF. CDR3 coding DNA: TGTGCCAGCAGCTCCCGGGACAGGGGTTCCTACGAGCAGTACTTC.

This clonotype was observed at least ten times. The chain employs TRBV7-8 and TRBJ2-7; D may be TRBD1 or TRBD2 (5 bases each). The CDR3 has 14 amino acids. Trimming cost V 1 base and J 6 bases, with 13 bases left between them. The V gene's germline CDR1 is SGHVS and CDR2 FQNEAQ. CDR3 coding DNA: TGTGCCAGCAGCTTAGTGTCACGGGGCTCCGAGCAGTACTTC. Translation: CASSLVSRGSEQYF.

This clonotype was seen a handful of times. The CDR3 DNA sequence: TGTGCCAGCAACCTTCTCCGGTTCGGACTAGCGGGACACTACGAGCAGTACTTC. Translating gives CASNLLRFGLAGHYEQYF. V gene TRBV28 combines with J gene TRBJ2-7, with TRBD2 identical over 12 bases. The CDR3 loop spans 18 amino acids. The germline CDR1 and CDR2 sequences are MDHEN and SYDVKM. The V and J ends lost 7 bases and 3 bases, in that order; junction bases with no gene match: 16.

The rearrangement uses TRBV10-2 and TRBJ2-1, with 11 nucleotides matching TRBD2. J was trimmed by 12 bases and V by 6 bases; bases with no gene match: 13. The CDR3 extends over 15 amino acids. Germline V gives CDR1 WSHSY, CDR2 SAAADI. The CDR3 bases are TGCGCCAGCAGAGTAGCGGGGGGGGGTGATGGTGGGCAGTTCTTC. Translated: CASRVAGGGDGGQFF.

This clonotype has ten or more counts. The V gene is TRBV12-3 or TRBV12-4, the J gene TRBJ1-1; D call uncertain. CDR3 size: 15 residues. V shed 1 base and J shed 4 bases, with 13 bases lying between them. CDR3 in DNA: TGTGCCAGCAGTTTAGGACCGGCCGTGATCACTGAAGCTTTCTTT. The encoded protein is CASSLGPAVITEAFF.

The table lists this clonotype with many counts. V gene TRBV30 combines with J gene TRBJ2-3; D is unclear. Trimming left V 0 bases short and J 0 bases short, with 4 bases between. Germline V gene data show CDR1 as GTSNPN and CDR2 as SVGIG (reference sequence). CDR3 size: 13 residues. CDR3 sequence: CAWSVASTDTQYF. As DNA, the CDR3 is TGTGCCTGGAGTGTGGCTAGCACAGATACGCAGTATTTT.

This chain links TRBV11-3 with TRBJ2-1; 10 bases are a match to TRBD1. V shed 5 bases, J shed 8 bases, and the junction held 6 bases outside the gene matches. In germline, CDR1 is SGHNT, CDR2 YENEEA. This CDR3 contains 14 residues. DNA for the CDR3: TGTGCCAGCAGCGACAGGGGGCGAAAGGATGAGCAGTTCTTC. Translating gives CASSDRGRKDEQFF.

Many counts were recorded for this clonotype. The DNA for the CDR3 is TGTGCCAGCAGTCCCTCGGGGGATGGCTACACCTTC. Its protein is CASSPSGDGYTF. The chain is built from TRBV12-3 or TRBV12-4 and TRBJ1-2, with a tentative D call TRBD1 (5 bases). The CDR3 is 12 amino acids. V dropped 5 bases and J dropped 6 bases, with 10 bases sitting between them.

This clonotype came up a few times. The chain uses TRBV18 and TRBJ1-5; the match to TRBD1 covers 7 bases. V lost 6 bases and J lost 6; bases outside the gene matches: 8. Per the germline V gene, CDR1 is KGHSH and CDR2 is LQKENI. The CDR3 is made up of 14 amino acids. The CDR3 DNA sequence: TGTGCCAGCTCCGGAGACAGGGCCGTTCAGCCCCAGCATTTT. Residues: CASSGDRAVQPQHF.

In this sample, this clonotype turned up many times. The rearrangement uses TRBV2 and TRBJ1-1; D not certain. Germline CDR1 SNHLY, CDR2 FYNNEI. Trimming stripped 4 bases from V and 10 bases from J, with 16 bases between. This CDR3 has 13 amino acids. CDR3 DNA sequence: TGTGCCAGCAGTGTCGAGGCAGTGGTTATAGCTTTCTTT. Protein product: CASSVEAVVIAFF.

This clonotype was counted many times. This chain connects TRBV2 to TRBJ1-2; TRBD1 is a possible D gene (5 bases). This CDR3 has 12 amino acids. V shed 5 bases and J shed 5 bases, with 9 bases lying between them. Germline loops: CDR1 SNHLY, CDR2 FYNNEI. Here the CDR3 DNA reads TGTGCCAGCAGTATTCGACAGTATGGCTACACCTTC. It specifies CASSIRQYGYTF.

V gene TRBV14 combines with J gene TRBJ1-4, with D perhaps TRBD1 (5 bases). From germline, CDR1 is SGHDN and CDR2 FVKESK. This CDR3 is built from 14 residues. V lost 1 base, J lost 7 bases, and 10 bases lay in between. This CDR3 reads CASSQVGGGEKLFF. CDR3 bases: TGTGCCAGCAGCCAAGTCGGCGGGGGTGAAAAACTGTTTTTT. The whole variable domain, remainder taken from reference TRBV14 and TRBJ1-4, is EAGVTQFPSHSVIEKGQTVTLRCDPISGHDNLYWYRRVMGKEIKFLLHFVKESKQDESGMPNNRFLAERTGGTYSTLKVQPAELEDSGVYFCASSQVGGGEKLFFGSGTQLSVL.

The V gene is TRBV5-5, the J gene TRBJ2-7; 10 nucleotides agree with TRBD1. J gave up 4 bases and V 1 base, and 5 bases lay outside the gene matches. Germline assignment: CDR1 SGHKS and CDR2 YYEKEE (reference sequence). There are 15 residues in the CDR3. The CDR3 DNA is TGTGCCAGCAGCTTGCGGCGGACAGGGGGATACGAGCAGTACTTC. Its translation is CASSLRRTGGYEQYF.

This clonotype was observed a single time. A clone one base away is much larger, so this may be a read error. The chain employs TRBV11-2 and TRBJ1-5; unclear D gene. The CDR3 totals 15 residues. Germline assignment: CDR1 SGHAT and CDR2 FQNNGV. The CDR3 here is CAGSWSSLSNQPQHF. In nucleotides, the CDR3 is TGTGCCGGCAGCTGGTCGAGCCTTAGCAATCAGCCCCAGCATTTT. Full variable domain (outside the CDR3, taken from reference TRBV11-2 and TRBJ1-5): EAGVAQSPRYKIIEKRQSVAFWCNPISGHATLYWYQQILGQGPKLLIQFQNNGVVDDSQLPKDRFSAERLKGVDSTLKIQPAKLEDSAVYLCAGSWSSLSNQPQHFGDGTRLSIL.

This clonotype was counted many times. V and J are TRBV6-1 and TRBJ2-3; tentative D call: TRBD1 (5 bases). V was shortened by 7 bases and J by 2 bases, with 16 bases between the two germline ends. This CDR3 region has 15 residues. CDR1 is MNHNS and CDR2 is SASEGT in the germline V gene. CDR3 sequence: CASTTESTATDTQYF. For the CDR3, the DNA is TGTGCCAGCACGACTGAGTCGACAGCCACAGATACGCAGTATTTT.

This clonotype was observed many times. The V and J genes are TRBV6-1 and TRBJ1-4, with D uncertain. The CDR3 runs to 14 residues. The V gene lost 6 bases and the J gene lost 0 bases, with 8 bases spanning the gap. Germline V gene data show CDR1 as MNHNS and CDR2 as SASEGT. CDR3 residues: CASSPPATNEKLFF. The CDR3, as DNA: TGTGCCAGCAGCCCACCGGCAACTAATGAAAAACTGTTTTTT.

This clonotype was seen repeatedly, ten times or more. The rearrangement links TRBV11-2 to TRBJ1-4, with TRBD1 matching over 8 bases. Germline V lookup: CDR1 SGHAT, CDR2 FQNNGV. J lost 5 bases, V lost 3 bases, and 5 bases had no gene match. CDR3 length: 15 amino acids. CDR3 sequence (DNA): TGTGCCAGCAGCTTTCTTTCAGGGGGCAATGAAAAACTGTTTTTT. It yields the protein CASSFLSGGNEKLFF.

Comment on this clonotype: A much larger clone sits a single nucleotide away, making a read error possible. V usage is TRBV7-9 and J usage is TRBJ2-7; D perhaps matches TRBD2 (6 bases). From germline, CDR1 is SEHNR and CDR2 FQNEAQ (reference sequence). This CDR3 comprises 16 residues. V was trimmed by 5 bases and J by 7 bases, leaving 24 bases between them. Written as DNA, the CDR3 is TGTGCCAGCAGCCTGGCCTATTTGGAGGGCCAGTTTGAGCAGTACTTC. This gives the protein CASSLAYLEGQFEQYF.

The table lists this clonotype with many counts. The DNA of the CDR3 is TGCAGTGCTCTTACACGGTCGGACTTCTATGGCTACACCTTC. It codes for CSALTRSDFYGYTF. The chain couples TRBV20-1 to TRBJ1-2; D is unresolved. Germline-derived CDR1 and CDR2 are DFQATT and SNEGSKA (reference sequence). The CDR3 extends over 14 amino acids. Trimming removed 5 bases at V and 4 bases at J, with 17 bases between.

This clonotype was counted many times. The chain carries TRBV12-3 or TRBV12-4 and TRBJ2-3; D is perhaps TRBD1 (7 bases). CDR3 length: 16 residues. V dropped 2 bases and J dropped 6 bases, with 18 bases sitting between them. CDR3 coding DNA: TGTGCCAGCAGTTTAAGTCCCAGGGGGGAGCTTGATACGCAGTATTTT. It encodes CASSLSPRGELDTQYF.